Below, one T cell receptor beta chain is given with its context. Its cognate antigen is unknown. For TCR beta, libraries came from iRepertoire HTBI primers and Arm-PCR of CDR3 regions. Each CDR3 protein gets one entry after TCRdb re-called the multiplex PCR reads with MiXCR. The sample contains hundreds of thousands of distinct CDR3 sequences, around 21% of which appear only once. V was cut by 0 bases and J by 2 bases, with 18 bases left in between. The CDR3 is 18 amino acids. Germline V lookup: CDR1 SNHLY, CDR2 FYNNEI. This sample is part of a study of regulatory T cells in long-lasting Graves disease. Background on the study: Persistent cases took antithyroid drugs over 5 years and stayed TSH receptor antibody positive.

Described time point: persistent/refractory GD, antithyroid drugs over 5 years with positive TRAb. PBMC RNA was the source of the TCR library. The study, taken as a whole, reports: Exclusively peripheral blood, rather than thyroid tissue, was studied. Graves' patients with persistent disease showed TCR diversity lower than patients newly diagnosed. It was in persistent disease that TRBV28, TRBJ1-2 and TRBJ2-5 were favored.

The sample consisted of peripheral blood mononuclear cells (PBMCs), taken when the disease was refractory, from a patient treated with antithyroid drugs. The chain uses TRBV2 and TRBJ2-3; the D is unclear. This receptor was taken from a female donor with Graves disease. Written as DNA, the CDR3 is TGTGCCAGCAGTGAAGCCAAGTCCCGGGTTACCTACACAGATACGCAGTATTTT. Its translation: CASSEAKSRVTYTDTQYF.